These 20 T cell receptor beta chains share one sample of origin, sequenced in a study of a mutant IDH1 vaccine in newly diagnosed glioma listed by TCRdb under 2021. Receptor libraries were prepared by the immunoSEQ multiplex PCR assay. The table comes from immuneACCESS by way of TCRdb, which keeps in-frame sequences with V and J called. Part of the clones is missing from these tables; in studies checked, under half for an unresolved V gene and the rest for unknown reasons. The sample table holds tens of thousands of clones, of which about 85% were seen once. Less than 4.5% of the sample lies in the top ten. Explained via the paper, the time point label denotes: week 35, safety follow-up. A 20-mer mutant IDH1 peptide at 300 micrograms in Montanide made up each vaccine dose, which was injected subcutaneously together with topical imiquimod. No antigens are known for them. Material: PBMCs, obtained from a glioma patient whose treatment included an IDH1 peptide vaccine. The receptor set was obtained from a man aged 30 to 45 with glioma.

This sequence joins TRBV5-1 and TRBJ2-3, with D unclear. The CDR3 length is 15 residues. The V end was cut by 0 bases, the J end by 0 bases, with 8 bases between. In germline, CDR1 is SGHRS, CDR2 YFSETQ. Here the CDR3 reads CASSLAQLSTDTQYF. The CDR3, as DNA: TGCGCCAGCAGCTTGGCCCAGCTTAGCACAGATACGCAGTATTTT.

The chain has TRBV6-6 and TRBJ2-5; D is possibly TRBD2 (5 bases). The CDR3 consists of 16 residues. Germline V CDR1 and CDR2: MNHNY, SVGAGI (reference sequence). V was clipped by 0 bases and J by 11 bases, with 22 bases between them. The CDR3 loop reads CASSYSSLREGKEQYF. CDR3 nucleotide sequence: TGTGCCAGCAGTTACTCGAGTTTGAGGGAAGGGAAAGAGCAGTACTTC.

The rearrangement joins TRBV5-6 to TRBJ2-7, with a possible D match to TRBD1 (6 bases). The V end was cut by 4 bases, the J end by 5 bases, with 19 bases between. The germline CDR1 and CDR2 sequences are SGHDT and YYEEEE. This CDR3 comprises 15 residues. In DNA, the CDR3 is TGTGCCAGCAGCCTGTCCCGGGACATTAGCGACGAGCAGTACTTC. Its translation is CASSLSRDISDEQYF.

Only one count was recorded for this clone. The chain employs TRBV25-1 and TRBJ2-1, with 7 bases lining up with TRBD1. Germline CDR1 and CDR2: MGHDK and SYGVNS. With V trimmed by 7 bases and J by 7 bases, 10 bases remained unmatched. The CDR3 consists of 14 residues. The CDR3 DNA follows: TGTGCCAGCAAGGGACAGAGATCCCCGAATGAGCAGTTCTTC. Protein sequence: CASKGQRSPNEQFF.

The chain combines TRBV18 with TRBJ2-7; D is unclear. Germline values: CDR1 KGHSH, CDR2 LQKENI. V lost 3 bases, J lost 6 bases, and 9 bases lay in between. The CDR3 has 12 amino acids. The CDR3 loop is CASSPALFEQYF. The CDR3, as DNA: TGTGCCAGCTCACCTGCTTTATTCGAGCAGTACTTC.

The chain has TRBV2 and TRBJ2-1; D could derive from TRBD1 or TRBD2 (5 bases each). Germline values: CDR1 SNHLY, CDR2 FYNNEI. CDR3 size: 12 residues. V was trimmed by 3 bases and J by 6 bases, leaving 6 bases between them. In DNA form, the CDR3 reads TGTGCCAGCAGTGATGGGGGCAATGAGCAGTTCTTC. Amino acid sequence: CASSDGGNEQFF.

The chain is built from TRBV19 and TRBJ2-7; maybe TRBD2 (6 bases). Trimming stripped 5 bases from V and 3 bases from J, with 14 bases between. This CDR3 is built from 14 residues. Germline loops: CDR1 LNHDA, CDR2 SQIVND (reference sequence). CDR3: CASSGVMGGYEQYF. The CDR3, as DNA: TGTGCCAGTAGTGGCGTGATGGGGGGCTACGAGCAGTACTTC.

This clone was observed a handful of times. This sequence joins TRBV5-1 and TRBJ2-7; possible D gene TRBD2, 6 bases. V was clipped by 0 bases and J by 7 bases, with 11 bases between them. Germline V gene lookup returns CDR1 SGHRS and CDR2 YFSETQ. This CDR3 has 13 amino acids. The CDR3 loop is CASSLEYAGEQYF. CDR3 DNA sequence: TGCGCCAGCAGCTTGGAATACGCGGGGGAGCAGTACTTC.

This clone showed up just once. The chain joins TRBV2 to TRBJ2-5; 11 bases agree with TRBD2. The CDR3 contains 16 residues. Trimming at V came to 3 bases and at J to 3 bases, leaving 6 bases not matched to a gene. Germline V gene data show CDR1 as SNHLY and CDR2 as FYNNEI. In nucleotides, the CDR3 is TGTGCCAGCAGTGATATACTAGCGGGAGAAAAAGAGACCCAGTACTTC. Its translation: CASSDILAGEKETQYF.

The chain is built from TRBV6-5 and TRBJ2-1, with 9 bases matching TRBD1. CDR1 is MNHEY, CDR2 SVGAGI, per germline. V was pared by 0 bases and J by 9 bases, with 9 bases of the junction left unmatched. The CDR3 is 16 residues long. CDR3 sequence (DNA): TGTGCCAGCAGTTACTCCGGGACAGGGTCTGTGTCTGAGCAGTTCTTC. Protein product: CASSYSGTGSVSEQFF.

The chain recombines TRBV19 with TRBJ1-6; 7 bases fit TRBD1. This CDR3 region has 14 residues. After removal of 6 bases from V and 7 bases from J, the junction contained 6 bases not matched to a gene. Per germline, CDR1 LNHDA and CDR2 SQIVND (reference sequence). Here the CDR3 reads CASSRDSVNSPLHF. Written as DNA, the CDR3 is TGTGCCAGTAGCCGGGACAGTGTCAATTCACCCCTCCACTTT. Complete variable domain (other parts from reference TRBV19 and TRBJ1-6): DGGITQSPKYLFRKEGQNVTLSCEQNLNHDAMYWYRQDPGQGLRLIYYSQIVNDFQKGDIAEGYSVSREKKESFPLTVTSAQKNPTAFYLCASSRDSVNSPLHFGNGTRLTVT.

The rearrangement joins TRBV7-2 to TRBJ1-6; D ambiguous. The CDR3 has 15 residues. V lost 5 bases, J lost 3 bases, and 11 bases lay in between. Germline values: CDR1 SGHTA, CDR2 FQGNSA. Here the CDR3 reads CASSPTGNYNSPLHF. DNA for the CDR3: TGTGCCAGCAGCCCCACGGGGAACTATAATTCACCCCTCCACTTT.

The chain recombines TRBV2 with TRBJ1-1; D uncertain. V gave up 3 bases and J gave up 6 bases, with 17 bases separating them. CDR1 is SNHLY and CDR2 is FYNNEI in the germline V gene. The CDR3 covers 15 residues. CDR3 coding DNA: TGTGCCAGCAGTGAGACCCGGGCCCCAGTCGCTGAAGCTTTCTTT. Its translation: CASSETRAPVAEAFF.

The DNA for the CDR3 is TGCGCCAGCAGCTGGGACCGACAGGGGTCTGGAAACACCATATATTTT. It encodes CASSWDRQGSGNTIYF. J is TRBJ1-3 and V is TRBV5-1; 8 bases are a match to TRBD1. V lost 3 bases and J lost 1; bases outside the gene matches: 6. The CDR3 length is 16 residues. CDR1 is SGHRS and CDR2 is YFSETQ in the germline V gene. The full variable domain, in which reference TRBV5-1 and TRBJ1-3 provide the parts outside the CDR3, is KAGVTQTPRYLIKTRGQQVTLSCSPISGHRSVSWYQQTPGQGLQFLFEYFSETQRNKGNFPGRFSGRQFSNSRSEMNVSTLELGDSALYLCASSWDRQGSGNTIYFGEGSWLTVV.

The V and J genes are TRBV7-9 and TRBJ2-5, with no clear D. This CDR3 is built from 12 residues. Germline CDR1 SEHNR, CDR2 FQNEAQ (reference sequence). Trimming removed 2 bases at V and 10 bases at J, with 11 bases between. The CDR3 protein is CASSLLAWIQYF. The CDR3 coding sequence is TGTGCCAGCAGCTTATTGGCCTGGATCCAGTACTTC. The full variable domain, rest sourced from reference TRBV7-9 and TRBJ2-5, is DTGVSQNPRHKITKRGQNVTFRCDPISEHNRLYWYRQTLGQGPEFLTYFQNEAQLEKSRLLSDRFSAERPKGSFSTLEIQRTEQGDSAMYLCASSLLAWIQYFGPGTRLLVL.

The CDR3, as DNA: TGTGCCAGCAGCCCGCCTATGACCCAGCCTCCCTACGAGCAGTACTTC. Protein: CASSPPMTQPPYEQYF. The chain couples TRBV11-2 to TRBJ2-7; D call uncertain. Trimming cost V 5 bases and J 2 bases, with 19 bases left between them. CDR1 and CDR2 from the germline V gene are SGHAT and FQNNGV. This CDR3 spans 16 amino acids.

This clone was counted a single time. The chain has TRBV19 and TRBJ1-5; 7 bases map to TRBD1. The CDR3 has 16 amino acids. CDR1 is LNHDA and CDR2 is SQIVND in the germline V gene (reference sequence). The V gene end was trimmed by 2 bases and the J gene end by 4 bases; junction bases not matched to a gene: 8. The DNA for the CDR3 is TGTGCCAGTAGTATATGGGGCAGGGGGGGGAATCAGCCCCAGCATTTT. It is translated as CASSIWGRGGNQPQHF.

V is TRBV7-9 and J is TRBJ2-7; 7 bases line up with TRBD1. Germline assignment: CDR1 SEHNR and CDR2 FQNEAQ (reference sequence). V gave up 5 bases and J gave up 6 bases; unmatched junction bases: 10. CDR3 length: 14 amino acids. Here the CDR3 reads CASSQGVIRGEQYF. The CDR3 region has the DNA TGTGCCAGCAGCCAGGGGGTAATAAGGGGCGAGCAGTACTTC.

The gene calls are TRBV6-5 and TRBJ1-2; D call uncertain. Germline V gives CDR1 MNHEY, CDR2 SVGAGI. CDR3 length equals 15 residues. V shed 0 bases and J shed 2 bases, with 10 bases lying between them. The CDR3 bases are TGTGCCAGCAGTTACTCGAATCCCAACAACTATGGCTACACCTTC. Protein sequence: CASSYSNPNNYGYTF.

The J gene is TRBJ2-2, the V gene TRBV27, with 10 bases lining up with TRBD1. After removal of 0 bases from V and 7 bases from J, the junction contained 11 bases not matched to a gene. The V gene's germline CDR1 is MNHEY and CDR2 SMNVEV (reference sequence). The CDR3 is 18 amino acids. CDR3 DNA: TGTGCCAGCAGTTTATCCGCGACAGGGGGCGGTCCATACGGGGAGCTGTTTTTT. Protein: CASSLSATGGGPYGELFF.